This record covers a single TCR beta chain. No antigen is known for it. This record comes from a study of shared clonotypes between healthy human individuals. Study-level findings and limits: Generation probabilities were higher for clonotypes shared across all four sorted-subset donors than for unshared ones.

Subsets obtained from CD4+ cells comprised CD45RA+ naive and CD45RA-negative memory cells. Original analysis: ImmunoSEQ sequences covered only the junction and lacked quality scores; filtering therefore differed. Here immunoSEQ multiplex PCR was the method, and the copy in TCRdb shows in-frame clones only, minus some. The DNA was the basis for D and trimming; V, J and clone size are from that table. Of about 710,000 clones listed, around 77% are singletons. The source is a woman younger than 45 in good health. The sample comprised memory CD4+ T cells sorted from blood. Sample subset: CD45RA-negative fraction.

The CDR3 loop is CASSYSSGTGYTF. The CDR3 nucleotides read TGTGCCAGCAGTTACTCGTCCGGGACTGGCTACACCTTC. The V gene is TRBV6-5, the J gene TRBJ1-2, with D possibly matching TRBD1 (5 bases). This CDR3 has 13 amino acids. Per the germline V gene, CDR1 is MNHEY and CDR2 is SVGAGI. The germline V and J ends were trimmed by 0 bases and 7 bases, with 9 bases remaining between them.